The 19 T cell receptor beta chains given below trace back to one sample, sequenced in a study of neurological immune-mediated disorders. TCRdb called the 5' RACE reads again in MiXCR, with one record for every CDR3 protein. The profile covers some 60,000 distinct CDR3 sequences, with around 3.5% appearing a single time and around 3.1% taken by the ten largest. Sequencing input: PBMCs. The receptor source for this set is a woman aged 25-40 years with multiple sclerosis.

This clonotype has ten or more counts. The V call is TRBV5-1, the J call TRBJ1-5; D is unclear. CDR1 and CDR2 from the germline V gene are SGHRS and YFSETQ. The CDR3 consists of 14 residues. Trimming shortened V by 2 bases and J by 7 bases, and 13 bases separated the two germline ends. This CDR3 is CASSFGAEGQPQHF. DNA of the CDR3: TGCGCCAGCAGCTTCGGAGCAGAAGGACAGCCCCAGCATTTT.

This clonotype has at least ten counts. The V call is TRBV28, the J call TRBJ2-1; 8 bases align to TRBD2. V dropped 8 bases and J dropped 5; count of bases not matched to a gene: 14. Per the germline V gene, CDR1 is MDHEN and CDR2 is SYDVKM. The CDR3 is made up of 16 amino acids. The CDR3 nucleotides are TGTGCCAGCTTATCCTCTCCGGGACTAGGCGACAATGAGCAGTTCTTC. The encoded protein is CASLSSPGLGDNEQFF.

This clonotype was counted at least ten times. The chain has TRBV20-1 and TRBJ1-2; D might be TRBD1 (6 bases). Trimming removed 6 bases from V and 2 bases from J, with 16 bases in between. Germline loops: CDR1 DFQATT, CDR2 SNEGSKA (reference sequence). The CDR3 extends over 14 amino acids. The CDR3 bases are TGCAGTGCGGAACAGGGTGGACGCAACTATGGCTACACCTTC. It encodes CSAEQGGRNYGYTF.

This clonotype appeared many times. The gene calls are TRBV20-1 and TRBJ2-7; D might be TRBD1 (7 bases). CDR3 size: 12 residues. Trimming shortened V by 6 bases and J by 6 bases, and 15 bases separated the two germline ends. The germline V gene encodes CDR1 DFQATT and CDR2 SNEGSKA (reference sequence). CDR3 DNA sequence: TGCAGTGCCCCCAGGGGGGTGGGCGAGCAGTACTTC. Protein product: CSAPRGVGEQYF.

This clonotype was recorded many times. The rearrangement joins TRBV6-5 to TRBJ2-7; a possible D gene is TRBD1 (5 bases). Trimming pared 3 bases from V and 1 base from J, leaving 13 bases between. The CDR3 extends over 15 amino acids. Germline V gene sequence: CDR1 MNHEY, CDR2 SVGAGI. CDR3 DNA sequence: TGTGCCAGCAGTTATCAAGGGGTGCTTTCCTACGAGCAGTACTTC. This translates into CASSYQGVLSYEQYF.

This clonotype occurred many times. This chain links TRBV20-1 with TRBJ1-1; the D is unclear. The V end lost 6 bases, the J end lost 1 base, and 15 bases lay between the germline ends. CDR3 length: 14 amino acids. CDR1 DFQATT and CDR2 SNEGSKA come from the germline V gene (reference sequence). CDR3 nucleotide sequence: TGCAGTGCAAAGGTTTCTGGTGGGAACACTGAAGCTTTCTTT. Translated, it gives CSAKVSGGNTEAFF.

With regard to this clonotype: The junction differs from germline at one of its ends, possibly a read error. The V call is TRBV10-3, the J call TRBJ1-5, with D uncertain. Germline CDR1 reads ENHRY; CDR2 reads SYGVKD. The CDR3 covers 14 residues. The DNA for the CDR3 is TGTGCCATCAGTGAGGCAGCCAACAATCAGCCCCAGAATTTT. Translation gives CAISEAANNQPQNF.

For this clonotype: A clone one base away is much larger, so this may be a read error. The V gene is TRBV29-1, the J gene TRBJ1-1; D remains ambiguous. Trimming removed 7 bases from V and 6 bases from J, with 9 bases in between. The V gene's germline CDR1 is SQVTM and CDR2 ANQGSEA. CDR3 size: 10 residues. CDR3 nucleotide sequence: TGCAGCGGAAAGGGCCCTGAAGCTTTCTTT. This codes for CSGKGPEAFF.

This clonotype has at least ten counts. The CDR3 is CSARKGFEAFF. The CDR3 coding sequence is TGCAGTGCTAGGAAGGGGTTTGAAGCTTTCTTT. This sequence joins TRBV20-1 and TRBJ1-1, with a possible D match to TRBD1 (5 bases). Per the germline V gene, CDR1 is DFQATT and CDR2 is SNEGSKA (reference sequence). Trimming took 3 bases from V and 7 from J, leaving 9 bases between them. This CDR3 has 11 amino acids.

This clonotype was detected a few times. The chain joins TRBV20-1 to TRBJ2-3; 9 bases agree with TRBD1. Germline trimming cut 5 bases from V and 6 bases from J; bases unmatched to any gene: 12. Germline CDR1 is DFQATT and CDR2 is SNEGSKA (reference sequence). The CDR3 is made up of 15 amino acids. CDR3 in DNA: TGCAGTGCTTCCGCCGGGACAGGGCTTCGCGATACGCAGTATTTT. This codes for CSASAGTGLRDTQYF.

By share, this clonotype ranks as medium-sized (0.01 to 0.1%). The rearrangement joins TRBV20-1 to TRBJ1-1, with D possibly TRBD1 on 5 matching bases. Trimming took 5 bases from V and 4 from J, leaving 17 bases between them. CDR1 and CDR2 (germline): DFQATT, SNEGSKA (reference sequence). The CDR3 is made up of 14 amino acids. The CDR3 nucleotides read TGCAGTGCTGGGGGTGGGGGTACAATCACTGAAGCTTTCTTT. It translates to CSAGGGGTITEAFF.

This clonotype was seen repeatedly, ten times or more. One end of the junction fails to match germline, which may point to a read error. The chain couples TRBV4-1 to TRBJ1-4; weak D call: TRBD1 (6 bases). Per the germline V gene, CDR1 is MGHRA and CDR2 is YSYEKL. The CDR3 sequence is 15 residues long. The CDR3 coding sequence is TGCGCCAGCAGCCAAGCCGGGACAACTTATGAAAAACTGTTTTTT. This sequence encodes CASSQAGTTYEKLFF.

This chain joins TRBV11-3 and TRBJ2-3, with TRBD1 identical over 8 bases. Unmatched junction bases numbered 14, after V lost 5 bases and J lost 4 bases. CDR3 size: 17 residues. The V gene's germline CDR1 is SGHNT and CDR2 YENEEA. In DNA, the CDR3 is TGTGCCAGCAGCGCCCCCGGACAGGGAGAGGTTTCAGATACGCAGTATTTT. Encoded protein: CASSAPGQGEVSDTQYF.

There are many counts of this clonotype. J is TRBJ2-1 and V is TRBV11-3, with TRBD2 matching 7 bases. Germline loops: CDR1 SGHNT, CDR2 YENEEA. The CDR3 sequence is 15 residues long. V trimming: 2 bases; J trimming: 4 bases; junction bases outside the gene matches: 5. The CDR3 reads CASSLTSGEYNEQFF. The CDR3, as DNA: TGTGCCAGCAGCTTAACCAGCGGGGAATACAATGAGCAGTTCTTC. The whole variable domain, remainder taken from reference TRBV11-3 and TRBJ2-1, is EAGVVQSPRYKIIEKKQPVAFWCNPISGHNTLYWYLQNLGQGPELLIRYENEEAVDDSQLPKDRFSAERLKGVDSTLKIQPAELGDSAVYLCASSLTSGEYNEQFFGPGTRLTVL.

This clonotype was seen a few times. Compared with germline, one end of the junction differs, possibly owing to a read error. The chain recombines TRBV20-1 with TRBJ1-5; perhaps TRBD1 as D (5 bases). CDR1 and CDR2 from the germline V gene are DFQATT and SNEGSKA (reference sequence). This CDR3 comprises 14 residues. The CDR3 is CSARADSGNQPQNF. The CDR3 DNA is TGCAGTGCTAGAGCCGACAGTGGAAATCAGCCCCAGAATTTT.

This clonotype came up many times. This chain connects TRBV10-3 to TRBJ1-5, with a weak D call TRBD1 (5 bases). Germline CDR1 ENHRY, CDR2 SYGVKD. V dropped 3 bases and J dropped 0 bases, with 9 bases sitting between them. The CDR3 length is 15 residues. The CDR3, as DNA: TGTGCCATCAGTGACACGGGACTTAGCAATCAGCCCCAGCATTTT. It codes for CAISDTGLSNQPQHF.

This clonotype was observed many times. The rearrangement uses TRBV29-1 and TRBJ1-1, with TRBD1 as a possible D gene (6 bases). Germline values: CDR1 SQVTM, CDR2 ANQGSEA. The CDR3 contains 14 residues. V lost 6 bases and J lost 5, with 19 bases in between. Written as DNA, the CDR3 is TGCAGCGTGGGGGGAAGGGGGAAAAGGACTGAAGCTTTCTTT. Translation: CSVGGRGKRTEAFF.

This clonotype has at least ten counts. The rearrangement links TRBV12-3 or TRBV12-4 to TRBJ1-3; D may be TRBD1 (5 bases). V was cut by 5 bases and J by 8 bases, with 10 bases left in between. This CDR3 has 12 residues. This CDR3 is CASSLEGDTIYF. As DNA, the CDR3 is TGTGCCAGCAGTCTCGAAGGGGACACCATATATTTT.

This clonotype was observed many times. A junction boundary mismatches the germline segment, possibly from a read error. The chain employs TRBV28 and TRBJ1-5; D is perhaps TRBD1 (6 bases). Germline V gene data show CDR1 as MDHEN and CDR2 as SYDVKM. The CDR3 runs to 14 residues. CDR3 sequence reads: CASSPAGDNQPQNF. CDR3 nucleotides: TGTGCCAGCAGCCCCGCAGGGGACAATCAGCCCCAGAATTTT.